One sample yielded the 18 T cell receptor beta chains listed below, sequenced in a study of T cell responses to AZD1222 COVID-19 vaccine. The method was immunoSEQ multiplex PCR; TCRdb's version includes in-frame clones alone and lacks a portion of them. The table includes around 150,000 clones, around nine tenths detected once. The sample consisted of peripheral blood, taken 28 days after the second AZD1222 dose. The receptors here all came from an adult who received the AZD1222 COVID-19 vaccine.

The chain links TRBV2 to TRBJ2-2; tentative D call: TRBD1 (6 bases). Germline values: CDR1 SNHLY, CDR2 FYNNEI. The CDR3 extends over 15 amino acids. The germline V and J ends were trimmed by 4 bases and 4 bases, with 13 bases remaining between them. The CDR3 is CASSGPFRGTGELFF. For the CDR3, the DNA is TGTGCCAGCAGTGGTCCCTTCAGGGGCACCGGGGAGCTGTTTTTT.

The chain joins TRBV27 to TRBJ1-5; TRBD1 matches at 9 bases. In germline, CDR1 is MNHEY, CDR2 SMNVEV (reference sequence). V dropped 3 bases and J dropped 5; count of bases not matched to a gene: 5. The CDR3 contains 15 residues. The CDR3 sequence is CASSFNRDRDQPQHF. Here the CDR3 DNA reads TGTGCCAGCAGTTTCAACCGGGACAGGGATCAGCCCCAGCATTTT.

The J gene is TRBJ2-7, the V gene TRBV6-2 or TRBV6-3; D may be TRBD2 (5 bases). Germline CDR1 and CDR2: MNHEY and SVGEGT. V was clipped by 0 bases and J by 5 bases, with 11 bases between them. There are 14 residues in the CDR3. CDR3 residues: CASSYSNRRNEQYF. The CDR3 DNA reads TGTGCCAGCAGTTACTCGAATCGGAGGAACGAGCAGTACTTC.

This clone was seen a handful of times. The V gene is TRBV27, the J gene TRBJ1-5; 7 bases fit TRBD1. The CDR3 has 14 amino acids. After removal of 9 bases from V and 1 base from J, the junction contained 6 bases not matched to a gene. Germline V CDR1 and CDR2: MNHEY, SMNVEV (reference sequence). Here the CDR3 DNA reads TGTGCCAGTAGGGGGCCGGGGAGCAATCAGCCCCAGCATTTT. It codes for CASRGPGSNQPQHF.

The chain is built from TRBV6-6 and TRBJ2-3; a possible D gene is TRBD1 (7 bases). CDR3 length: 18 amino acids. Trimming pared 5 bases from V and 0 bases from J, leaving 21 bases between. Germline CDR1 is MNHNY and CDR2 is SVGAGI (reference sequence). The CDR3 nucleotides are TGTGCCAGCAGTCCCAGCCTCTCGACAGGGACTAGCACAGATACGCAGTATTTT. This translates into CASSPSLSTGTSTDTQYF.

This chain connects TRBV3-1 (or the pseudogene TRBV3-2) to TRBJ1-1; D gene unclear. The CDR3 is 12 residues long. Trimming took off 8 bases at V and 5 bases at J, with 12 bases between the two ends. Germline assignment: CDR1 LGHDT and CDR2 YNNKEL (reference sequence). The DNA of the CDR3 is TGTGCCAGCGGTAGGTTAGGGACTGAAGCTTTCTTT. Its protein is CASGRLGTEAFF.

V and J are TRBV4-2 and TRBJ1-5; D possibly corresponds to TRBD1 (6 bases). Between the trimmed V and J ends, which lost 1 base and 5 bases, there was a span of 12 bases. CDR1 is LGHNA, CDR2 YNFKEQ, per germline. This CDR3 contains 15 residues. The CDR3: CASSQARGIDQPQHF. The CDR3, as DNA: TGTGCCAGCAGCCAAGCCAGGGGAATTGATCAGCCCCAGCATTTT.

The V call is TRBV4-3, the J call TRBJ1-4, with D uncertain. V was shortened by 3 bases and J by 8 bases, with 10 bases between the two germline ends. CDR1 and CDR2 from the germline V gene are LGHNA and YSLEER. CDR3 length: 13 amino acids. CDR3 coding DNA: TGCGCCAGCAGCCAGGGGAGGGCCGAAAAACTGTTTTTT. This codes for CASSQGRAEKLFF.

Here the CDR3 DNA reads TGTGCCACCAGCAGAGATAGGACAGACTATGGCTACACCTTC. Protein sequence: CATSRDRTDYGYTF. The chain links TRBV15 to TRBJ1-2, with D possibly TRBD1 on 6 matching bases. Trimming cost V 0 bases and J 3 bases, with 8 bases left between them. CDR1 is LNHNV, CDR2 YYDKDF, per germline (reference sequence). The CDR3 is 14 residues long.

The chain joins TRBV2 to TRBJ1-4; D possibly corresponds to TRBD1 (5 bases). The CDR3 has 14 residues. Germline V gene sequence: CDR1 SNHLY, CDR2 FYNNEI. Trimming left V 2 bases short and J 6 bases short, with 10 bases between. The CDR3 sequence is CASSEQGGHEKLFF. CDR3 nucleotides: TGTGCCAGCAGTGAACAGGGAGGACATGAAAAACTGTTTTTT.

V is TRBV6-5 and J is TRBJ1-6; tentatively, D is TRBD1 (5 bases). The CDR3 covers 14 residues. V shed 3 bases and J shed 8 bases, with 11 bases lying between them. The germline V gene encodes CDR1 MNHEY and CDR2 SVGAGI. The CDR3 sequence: CASSYKGTHSPLHF. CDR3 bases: TGTGCCAGCAGTTATAAAGGGACCCATTCACCCCTCCACTTT.

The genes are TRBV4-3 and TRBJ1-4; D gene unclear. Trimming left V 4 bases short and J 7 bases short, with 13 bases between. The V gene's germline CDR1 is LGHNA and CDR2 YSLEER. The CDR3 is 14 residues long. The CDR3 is CASSPQQPGEKLFF. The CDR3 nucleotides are TGCGCCAGCAGCCCCCAGCAGCCGGGTGAAAAACTGTTTTTT.

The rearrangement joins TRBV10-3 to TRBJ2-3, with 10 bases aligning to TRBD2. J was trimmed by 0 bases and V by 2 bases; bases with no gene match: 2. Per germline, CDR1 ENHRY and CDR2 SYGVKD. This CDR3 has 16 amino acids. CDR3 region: CAISEASGGSTDTQYF. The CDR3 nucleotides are TGTGCCATCAGTGAGGCTAGCGGGGGAAGCACAGATACGCAGTATTTT.

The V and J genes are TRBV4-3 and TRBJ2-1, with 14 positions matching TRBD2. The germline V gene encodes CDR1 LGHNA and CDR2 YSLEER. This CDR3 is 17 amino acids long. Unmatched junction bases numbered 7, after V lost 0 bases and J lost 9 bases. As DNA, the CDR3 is TGCGCCAGCAGCCAAGACCCCCCGGGACTAGCGGGAGCTGAGCAGTTCTTC. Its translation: CASSQDPPGLAGAEQFF.

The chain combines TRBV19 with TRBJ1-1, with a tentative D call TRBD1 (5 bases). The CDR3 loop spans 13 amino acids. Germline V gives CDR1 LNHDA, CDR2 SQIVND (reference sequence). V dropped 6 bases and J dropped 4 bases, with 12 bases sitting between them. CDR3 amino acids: CASSQGVGTEAFF. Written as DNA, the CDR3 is TGTGCCAGTAGCCAAGGGGTGGGCACTGAAGCTTTCTTT.

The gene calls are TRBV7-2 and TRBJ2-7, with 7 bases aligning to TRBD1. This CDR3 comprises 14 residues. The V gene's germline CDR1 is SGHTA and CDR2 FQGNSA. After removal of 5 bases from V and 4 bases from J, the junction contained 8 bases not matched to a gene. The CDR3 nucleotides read TGTGCCAGCAGCCCCCGGGACAGAAATTACGAGCAGTACTTC. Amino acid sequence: CASSPRDRNYEQYF.

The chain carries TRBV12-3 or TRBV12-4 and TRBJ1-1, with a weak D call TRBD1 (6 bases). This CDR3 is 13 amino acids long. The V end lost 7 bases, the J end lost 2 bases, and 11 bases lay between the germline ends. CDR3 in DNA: TGTGCCAGCACCTTGACAGGCAACACTGAAGCTTTCTTT. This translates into CASTLTGNTEAFF.

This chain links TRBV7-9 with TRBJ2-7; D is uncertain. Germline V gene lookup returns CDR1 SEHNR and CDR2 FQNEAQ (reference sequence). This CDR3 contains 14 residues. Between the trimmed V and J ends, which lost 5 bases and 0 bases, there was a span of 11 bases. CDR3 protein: CASSPWRSSYEQYF. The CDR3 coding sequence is TGTGCCAGCAGCCCGTGGCGGAGCTCCTACGAGCAGTACTTC.